This T cell receptor (beta chain) appears in the sequencing data of a study of T cells after yellow fever vaccination. Study-wide context: Low-cell-number fractions were prepared with SMART-Seq v4 Ultra Low Input. Study conclusions and caveats: Subsequent to the booster, the majority of primary-vaccination clones reappeared (96% CD4, approximately 90% CD8). Clonotypes shared by both compartments, CD4 and CD8, made up a small share.

Germline CDR1 is MNHNS and CDR2 is SASEGT. This CDR3 has 14 residues. Trimming stripped 6 bases from V and 1 base from J, with 12 bases between. Template switching with 5'RACE generated the TCR cDNA and added a universal primer site and UMIs. MiXCR, applied by TCRdb to the 5' RACE reads, yields one record per CDR3 protein. This sample has 550,000 or so distinct CDR3 sequences, with under 25% found just once. A few counts support this clonotype. Its specificity is unknown. Sequencing was performed on PBMCs, taken 15 days after the yellow fever booster vaccination. This TCR came from a man aged 25-45 years who received the YFV17D yellow fever vaccine. The J gene is TRBJ2-5, the V gene TRBV6-1; perhaps TRBD1 as D (5 bases). CDR3 in amino acids: CASSEPDSQETQYF. Written as DNA, the CDR3 is TGTGCCAGCAGCGAACCTGACAGCCAAGAGACCCAGTACTTC.